A selection of T cell receptor beta chains follows, all from one sample in a study of naive and memory T cell subsets. TCRdb used MiXCR to reprocess the UMI-ligation and nested PCR reads, holding one entry per CDR3 protein. The table lists over 110,000 distinct CDR3 sequences, approximately 20% of them singletons. The material sequenced was naive CD8+ T cells from blood. These receptors were obtained from a human donor in good health. Each CDR3 is given with its conserved first and last residue. D genes are given only for firm matches. A row's size may be missing; if present it is once, few, many or a size class.

v_call	clone_size	d_call	j_call	cdr3_aa	cdr3_nt
TRBV6-1	NA	TRBD2	TRBJ2-1	CASSDIPGLANNEQFF	TGTGCCAGCAGTGACATACCGGGACTAGCGAATAATGAGCAGTTCTTC
TRBV28	few	TRBD2	TRBJ2-7	CASSLFVSGRRSGYEQYF	TGTGCCAGCAGTTTATTTGTAAGCGGGAGGAGGTCCGGCTACGAGCAGTACTTC
TRBV28	NA	TRBD1	TRBJ1-3	CASRPTGASGNTIYF	TGTGCCAGCAGACCAACAGGGGCCTCTGGAAACACCATATATTTT
TRBV20-1	few	TRBD2	TRBJ2-1	CSARGREGYNEQFF	TGCAGTGCTAGGGGGCGGGAGGGGTACAATGAGCAGTTCTTC
TRBV4-1	NA	TRBD1	TRBJ1-5	CASSRREVERGQGNQPQHF	TGCGCCAGCAGCCGAAGAGAGGTGGAGAGGGGGCAAGGCAATCAGCCCCAGCATTTT
TRBV12-3/TRBV12-4	few	TRBD2	TRBJ2-5	CASSPGLAGVFSETQYF	TGTGCCAGCAGTCCCGGACTAGCGGGAGTGTTTAGCGAGACCCAGTACTTC
TRBV4-1	few	NA	TRBJ2-6	CASSQPGAPSGANVLTF	TGCGCCAGCAGCCAACCGGGAGCCCCCTCTGGGGCCAACGTCCTGACTTTC
TRBV4-1	few	NA	TRBJ2-3	CASSQAPGRADTQYF	TGCGCCAGCAGCCAAGCGCCCGGGAGAGCAGATACGCAGTATTTT
TRBV27	NA	NA	TRBJ2-7	CASSFRAPYEQYF	TGTGCCAGCAGTTTTAGGGCACCCTACGAGCAGTACTTC
TRBV5-6	NA	NA	TRBJ2-6	CASSFYGVGANVLTF	TGTGCCAGCAGCTTTTACGGGGTAGGGGCCAACGTCCTGACTTTC
TRBV6-5	many	NA	TRBJ1-1	CASSPVRNTEAFF	TGTGCCAGCAGCCCCGTCAGGAACACTGAAGCTTTCTTT
TRBV11-2	few	NA	TRBJ2-7	CASSLGPYLPYEQYF	TGTGCCAGCAGCTTAGGGCCCTACCTCCCTTACGAGCAGTACTTC
TRBV4-1	NA	TRBD1	TRBJ2-7	CASSHSGTGPYEQYF	TGCGCCAGCAGCCACTCCGGGACAGGGCCCTACGAGCAGTACTTC
TRBV28	few	TRBD2	TRBJ2-1	CASSQGLAEARAAYNEQFF	TGTGCCAGCAGCCAAGGACTAGCGGAAGCCCGAGCCGCCTACAATGAGCAGTTCTTC
TRBV4-1	NA	NA	TRBJ2-1	CASSLGPEGGNEQFF	TGCGCCAGCAGCCTGGGTCCCGAAGGGGGGAATGAGCAGTTCTTC
TRBV7-6	few	NA	TRBJ1-3	CASSATLSEESGNTIYF	TGTGCCAGCAGCGCCACCTTGTCTGAAGAATCTGGAAACACCATATATTTT
TRBV7-2	many	NA	TRBJ2-5	CASSWAGPQETQYF	TGTGCCAGCAGCTGGGCGGGACCCCAAGAGACCCAGTACTTC
TRBV5-4	NA	TRBD1	TRBJ2-7	CASSWGTVEQYF	TGTGCCAGCAGCTGGGGGACAGTCGAGCAGTACTTC
TRBV6-2/TRBV6-3	few	NA	TRBJ2-1	CASSQPDHMFDSEQFF	TGTGCCAGCAGCCAGCCGGACCATATGTTTGATAGTGAGCAGTTCTTC
TRBV14	few	NA	TRBJ2-7	CASSLQGHEQYF	TGTGCCAGCAGCTTACAGGGTCACGAGCAGTACTTC
TRBV11-1	NA	TRBD2	TRBJ2-3	CASSPPLAGTLGAPDTQYF	TGTGCCAGCAGCCCGCCACTAGCGGGCACCTTGGGGGCCCCAGATACGCAGTATTTT
TRBV25-1	NA	TRBD2	TRBJ2-2	CASSEGGDTGELFF	TGTGCCAGCAGTGAAGGGGGGGACACCGGGGAGCTGTTTTTT
TRBV12-3/TRBV12-4	NA	TRBD1	TRBJ2-7	CASSPRQGFNEQYF	TGTGCCAGCAGTCCACGACAGGGGTTCAACGAGCAGTACTTC
TRBV4-1	NA	TRBD1	TRBJ2-7	CASSIPGQGNEQYF	TGCGCCAGCAGCATACCGGGACAGGGTAACGAGCAGTACTTC
TRBV2	NA	NA	TRBJ1-2	CASRGGLGYTF	TGTGCCAGCAGGGGAGGTTTAGGCTACACCTTC
TRBV5-4	NA	NA	TRBJ2-3	CASSFSTDTQYF	TGTGCCAGCAGCTTCAGCACAGATACGCAGTATTTT
TRBV15	NA	NA	TRBJ2-7	CATSGGLRAYEQYF	TGTGCCACCAGCGGGGGACTTAGGGCCTACGAGCAGTACTTC
TRBV4-1	NA	NA	TRBJ1-1	CASSHGDTTEAFF	TGCGCCAGCAGCCACGGAGACACCACTGAAGCTTTCTTT
TRBV4-3	NA	NA	TRBJ2-3	CASSQDNPDTQYF	TGCGCCAGCAGCCAAGATAACCCAGATACGCAGTATTTT
TRBV3-1	few	NA	TRBJ2-7	CASSQEGRALSYEQYF	TGTGCCAGCAGCCAAGAGGGCAGGGCCCTTTCCTACGAGCAGTACTTC
TRBV11-2	few	NA	TRBJ2-1	CASSFEGMSSYNEQFF	TGTGCCAGCAGCTTTGAGGGAATGAGCTCCTACAATGAGCAGTTCTTC
TRBV12-3/TRBV12-4	NA	NA	TRBJ1-4	CASSLTTKLFF	TGTGCCAGCAGTTTAACGACTAAGCTGTTTTTT
TRBV9	few	TRBD1	TRBJ1-5	CASSAGGNAGQPQHF	TGTGCCAGCAGCGCAGGGGGCAACGCTGGACAGCCCCAGCATTTT
TRBV21-1	few	NA	TRBJ2-7	CASSRDRVHEQYF	TGTGCCAGCAGCCGGGACAGGGTACACGAGCAGTACTTC
TRBV7-8	NA	NA	TRBJ2-7	CASVPLQGWKPYEQYF	TGTGCCAGCGTGCCGCTACAGGGATGGAAGCCCTACGAGCAGTACTTC
TRBV4-1	few	NA	TRBJ2-3	CASSPGTTTDTQYF	TGCGCCAGCAGCCCTGGGACCACCACAGATACGCAGTATTTT
TRBV25-1	few	TRBD1	TRBJ2-1	CASSGLSTGYSYNEQFF	TGTGCCAGCAGTGGCCTTTCGACAGGGTACTCCTACAATGAGCAGTTCTTC
TRBV5-1	few	TRBD1	TRBJ2-7	CASSWTGGREQYF	TGCGCCAGCAGCTGGACAGGGGGTCGAGAGCAGTACTTC
TRBV24-1	few	TRBD1	TRBJ2-6	CATSDRGLSGANVLTF	TGTGCCACCAGTGACAGGGGGCTCTCTGGGGCCAACGTCCTGACTTTC
TRBV5-1	NA	TRBD2	TRBJ2-2	CASSTGLAGDIAGELFF	TGCGCCAGCAGCACGGGACTAGCGGGAGATATTGCCGGGGAGCTGTTTTTT
TRBV29-1	few	NA	TRBJ2-7	CSVEDEEYYEQYF	TGCAGCGTTGAAGATGAAGAATACTACGAGCAGTACTTC
TRBV5-6	few	TRBD2	TRBJ2-5	CASSYPSGQETQYF	TGTGCCAGCAGCTACCCTAGCGGACAAGAGACCCAGTACTTC
TRBV5-1	many	NA	TRBJ1-1	CASSPFPPGSRELDTEAFF	TGCGCCAGCAGCCCCTTCCCACCAGGGTCCAGGGAATTGGACACTGAAGCTTTCTTT
TRBV7-9	many	NA	TRBJ2-1	CASSPTQGGDEQFF	TGTGCCAGCAGCCCAACCCAGGGAGGTGATGAGCAGTTCTTC
TRBV6-5	few	TRBD2	TRBJ2-3	CASSYSSSTSGKGPPDTQYF	TGTGCCAGCAGTTACTCGTCATCGACTAGCGGGAAGGGGCCACCAGATACGCAGTATTTT
TRBV5-5	few	NA	TRBJ1-5	CASSPERGVDNQPQHF	TGTGCCAGCAGCCCGGAGCGGGGGGTTGACAATCAGCCCCAGCATTTT
TRBV28	NA	NA	TRBJ2-7	CASSFDGPYEQYF	TGTGCCAGCAGTTTTGACGGGCCCTACGAGCAGTACTTC
TRBV5-8	NA	NA	TRBJ2-3	CASSLGGRNTQYF	TGTGCCAGCAGCTTGGGGGGCCGCAATACGCAGTATTTT
TRBV6-5	NA	NA	TRBJ2-7	CASSYSREGGGNYYEQYF	TGTGCCAGCAGTTACTCGCGTGAAGGCGGGGGCAATTACTACGAGCAGTACTTC
TRBV3-1	NA	NA	TRBJ2-7	CASSQEEAGSYEQYF	TGTGCCAGCAGCCAAGAGGAGGCTGGGTCCTACGAGCAGTACTTC
TRBV2	NA	TRBD2	TRBJ2-1	CASSMEGGYNEQFF	TGTGCCAGCAGTATGGAGGGAGGGTACAATGAGCAGTTCTTC
TRBV4-1	NA	NA	TRBJ2-7	CASSQVNQQGYEQYF	TGCGCCAGCAGCCAAGTAAACCAACAGGGATACGAGCAGTACTTC
TRBV7-9	once	NA	TRBJ1-2	CASSLNHDYTF	TGTGCCAGCAGCTTAAACCACGACTACACCTTC
TRBV24-1	few	TRBD1	TRBJ2-1	CATSHDRDSGHYEQFF	TGTGCCACCAGTCACGACCGGGACAGTGGCCACTATGAGCAGTTCTTC
TRBV7-9	NA	TRBD2	TRBJ2-7	CASSSPGLAGEVWESYEQYF	TGTGCCAGCAGCTCCCCAGGACTAGCGGGAGAGGTATGGGAGTCCTACGAGCAGTACTTC
TRBV29-1	NA	NA	TRBJ1-1	CSVEDGPEEAFF	TGCAGCGTTGAAGATGGCCCGGAAGAAGCTTTCTTT
TRBV27	many	TRBD1	TRBJ2-7	CASSPGTGGYEQYF	TGTGCCAGTTCGCCTGGGACAGGGGGCTACGAGCAGTACTTC